The 29 T cell receptor beta chains presented below share a single source sample, sequenced in a study of blood T cell repertoires in COVID-19. Sequenced by immunoSEQ multiplex PCR; TCRdb stores in-frame clones only, minus some. In the table there are under 300,000 clones, 75% to 95% of which are singletons. Sequencing was performed on PBMCs or T cells enriched from blood (not recorded which). All receptors derive from a young woman who had recovered from COVID-19.

This rearrangement joins TRBV3-1 (or the pseudogene TRBV3-2) to TRBJ1-2, with D perhaps TRBD1 (5 bases). Trimming left V 4 bases short and J 8 bases short, with 14 bases between. Germline-derived CDR1 and CDR2 are LGHDT and YNNKEL (reference sequence). The CDR3 loop spans 13 amino acids. CDR3 region: CASSPQGSWGYTF. The CDR3 DNA sequence: TGTGCCAGCAGCCCCCAGGGCTCCTGGGGCTACACCTTC.

This sequence joins TRBV25-1 and TRBJ1-6, with 8 bases identical to TRBD1. Germline CDR1 and CDR2: MGHDK and SYGVNS. The CDR3 covers 13 residues. J gave up 7 bases and V 7 bases, and 3 bases lay outside the gene matches. The CDR3 spells CASTGGVNSPLHF. DNA for the CDR3: TGTGCCAGCACAGGGGGCGTCAATTCACCCCTCCACTTT. Using reference TRBV25-1 and TRBJ1-6 for the parts outside the CDR3, the full variable domain is EADIYQTPRYLVIGTGKKITLECSQTMGHDKMYWYQQDPGMELHLIHYSYGVNSTEKGDLSSESTVSRIRTEHFPLTLESARPSHTSQYLCASTGGVNSPLHFGNGTRLTVT.

The chain employs TRBV15 and TRBJ1-1; D gene ambiguous. Trimming took 3 bases from V and 1 from J, leaving 12 bases between them. The germline gives CDR1 LNHNV, CDR2 YYDKDF (reference sequence). CDR3 length: 15 amino acids. The CDR3 here is CATSSGVTANTEAFF. The DNA for the CDR3 is TGTGCCACCAGCAGCGGGGTTACCGCGAACACTGAAGCTTTCTTT.

The J gene is TRBJ2-7, the V gene TRBV21-1; no DNA check was done on the table's D call, TRBD1. TRBV21-1 is classified as a pseudogene. CDR3 length: 12 residues. The CDR3 DNA follows: TGTCTCGACAGGGACCTCTACTACGAGCAGTACTTC. Protein sequence: CLDRDLYYEQYF.

This clone showed up just once. The chain employs TRBV7-9 and TRBJ1-2; 8 nucleotides line up with TRBD1. CDR3 length: 16 residues. Germline CDR1 reads SEHNR; CDR2 reads FQNEAQ (reference sequence). With V trimmed by 8 bases and J by 1 base, 12 bases remained unmatched. The CDR3 loop reads CASRTLDRESNYGYTF. DNA for the CDR3: TGTGCCAGCCGTACATTGGACAGGGAAAGTAACTATGGCTACACCTTC. Full variable domain (outside the CDR3, taken from reference TRBV7-9 and TRBJ1-2): DTGVSQNPRHKITKRGQNVTFRCDPISEHNRLYWYRQTLGQGPEFLTYFQNEAQLEKSRLLSDRFSAERPKGSFSTLEIQRTEQGDSAMYLCASRTLDRESNYGYTFGSGTRLTVV.

This clone showed up just a few times. This rearrangement joins TRBV5-8 to TRBJ1-2, with TRBD1 matching over 10 bases. The CDR3 has 16 amino acids. CDR1 is SGHTS, CDR2 YDEGEE, per germline. The ends lost 1 base at V and 7 bases at J; junction bases unmatched: 10. CDR3: CASSLRSRQGASGYTF. The CDR3 DNA reads as TGTGCCAGCAGCTTGAGGTCGCGACAGGGGGCCTCTGGCTACACCTTC.

The rearrangement links TRBV10-1 to TRBJ1-1; 7 nucleotides line up with TRBD1. The CDR3 totals 14 residues. Unmatched junction bases numbered 5, after V lost 6 bases and J lost 1 base. Looked up from germline, CDR1 is WNHNN and CDR2 is SYGVQD (reference sequence). The CDR3 sequence: CASSPGTANTEAFF. The CDR3 DNA reads TGCGCCAGCAGCCCCGGGACAGCGAACACTGAAGCTTTCTTT.

This clone was picked up one time. V gene TRBV28 combines with J gene TRBJ2-7, with D maybe TRBD2 (5 bases). This CDR3 is built from 12 residues. Trimming removed 6 bases at V and 3 bases at J, with 9 bases between. Germline assignment: CDR1 MDHEN and CDR2 SYDVKM. The CDR3 DNA sequence: TGTGCCAGCAGACGACGGGGCTACGAGCAGTACTTC. Its translation is CASRRRGYEQYF. Looking up the rest from reference TRBV28 and TRBJ2-7 gives the full variable domain: DVKVTQSSRYLVKRTGEKVFLECVQDMDHENMFWYRQDPGLGLRLIYFSYDVKMKEKGDIPEGYSVSREKKERFSLILESASTNQTSMYLCASRRRGYEQYFGPGTRLTVT.

The genes are TRBV3-1 (or the pseudogene TRBV3-2) and TRBJ1-1; D possibly corresponds to TRBD1 (6 bases). This CDR3 comprises 16 residues. Looked up from germline, CDR1 is LGHDT and CDR2 is YNNKEL (reference sequence). Trimming shortened V by 4 bases and J by 0 bases, and 15 bases separated the two germline ends. CDR3 loop: CASSPSNRVMNTEAFF. The CDR3 bases are TGTGCCAGCAGCCCATCGAACAGGGTTATGAACACTGAAGCTTTCTTT.

The V gene is TRBV11-2, the J gene TRBJ1-2, with D uncertain. This CDR3 has 13 amino acids. Per the germline V gene, CDR1 is SGHAT and CDR2 is FQNNGV. V was cut by 3 bases and J by 0 bases, with 5 bases left in between. The CDR3 nucleotides read TGTGCCAGCAGCTTCCCGGCTAACTATGGCTACACCTTC. Its protein product is CASSFPANYGYTF.

The V gene is TRBV6-5, the J gene TRBJ2-7; 11 positions agree with TRBD2. Germline CDR1 MNHEY, CDR2 SVGAGI. This CDR3 has 15 residues. Trimming took 5 bases from V and 2 from J; bases not matched to a gene: 5. CDR3 nucleotides: TGTGCCAGCAGTCCGACTAGCGGGATAACCTACGAGCAGTACTTC. This codes for CASSPTSGITYEQYF.

This rearrangement joins TRBV11-3 to TRBJ2-3, with 7 bases aligning to TRBD1. The J segment lost 5 bases and the V segment lost 2 bases, leaving 10 bases of the junction unmatched. Germline CDR1 reads SGHNT; CDR2 reads YENEEA. The length of the CDR3 is 16 residues. The CDR3: CASSLLGGDRRDTQYF. CDR3 DNA: TGTGCCAGCAGCTTACTAGGGGGCGACCGCCGAGATACGCAGTATTTT.

Details on this clone: One end of the junction fails to match germline, which may point to a read error. The CDR3 reads CASSLGQRKETQYF. Written as DNA, the CDR3 is TGTGCCAGCAGCCTAGGACAGCGGAAAGAGACCCAGTACTTC. The V and J genes are TRBV13 and TRBJ2-5, with D perhaps TRBD1 (6 bases). Germline lookup yields CDR1 PRHDT and CDR2 FYEKMQ (reference sequence). The CDR3 covers 14 residues.

The rearrangement joins TRBV7-9 to TRBJ2-3; 8 bases match TRBD2. Germline V lookup: CDR1 SEHNR, CDR2 FQNEAQ (reference sequence). The ends lost 3 bases at V and 2 bases at J; junction bases unmatched: 4. The CDR3 contains 15 residues. This CDR3 reads CASSFGGANTDTQYF. CDR3 nucleotides: TGTGCCAGCAGCTTCGGGGGGGCTAACACAGATACGCAGTATTTT.

The chain combines TRBV5-6 with TRBJ1-1; maybe TRBD1 (5 bases). The CDR3 has 18 amino acids. V dropped 4 bases and J dropped 4 bases, with 26 bases sitting between them. Germline values: CDR1 SGHDT, CDR2 YYEEEE. The CDR3: CASSLREATGLWRTEAFF. In DNA form, the CDR3 reads TGTGCCAGCAGCCTCAGGGAGGCGACTGGGCTTTGGCGCACTGAAGCTTTCTTT.

V and J are TRBV29-1 and TRBJ1-5, with no clear D. V was trimmed by 4 bases and J by 3 bases, leaving 7 bases between them. Germline CDR1 SQVTM, CDR2 ANQGSEA. There are 12 residues in the CDR3. The CDR3 DNA reads as TGCAGCGTTGGGGGAGTCAATCAGCCCCAGCATTTT. Translated: CSVGGVNQPQHF.

The V call is TRBV5-1, the J call TRBJ2-3; D unresolved. The CDR3 length is 13 residues. The germline V gene has CDR1 SGHRS and CDR2 YFSETQ. V was pared by 0 bases and J by 1 base, with 3 bases between. The CDR3 DNA follows: TGCGCCAGCAGCTTGGGCGGCACAGATACGCAGTATTTT. It translates to CASSLGGTDTQYF.

The chain recombines TRBV5-6 with TRBJ2-7, with 12 bases that match TRBD2. Germline-derived CDR1 and CDR2 are SGHDT and YYEEEE. The CDR3 contains 19 residues. V lost 1 base to trimming and J lost 3 bases; unmatched junction nucleotides: 14. The chain's CDR3 is CASSLSLRTSGEFYYEQYF. The CDR3 DNA follows: TGTGCCAGCAGCTTGAGCCTACGGACTAGCGGGGAATTCTACTACGAGCAGTACTTC.

V usage is TRBV19 and J usage is TRBJ1-5; D gene uncertain. Germline V gene lookup returns CDR1 LNHDA and CDR2 SQIVND (reference sequence). V was cut by 3 bases and J by 4 bases, with 10 bases left in between. The CDR3 runs 14 residues. The CDR3 spells CASSIALSNQPQHF. In DNA, the CDR3 is TGTGCCAGTAGTATTGCGCTTAGTAATCAGCCCCAGCATTTT.

The chain recombines TRBV4-1 with TRBJ1-4, with a possible D match to TRBD1 (5 bases). This CDR3 has 15 residues. CDR1 is MGHRA and CDR2 is YSYEKL in the germline V gene. Trimming stripped 4 bases from V and 3 bases from J, with 12 bases between. The CDR3 region is CASSRGAGSNEKLFF. As DNA, the CDR3 is TGCGCCAGCAGCCGCGGGGCGGGCTCTAATGAAAAACTGTTTTTT.

The chain recombines TRBV6-1 with TRBJ2-1, with 7 bases aligning to TRBD1. Germline V CDR1 and CDR2: MNHNS, SASEGT. V lost 6 bases to trimming and J lost 4 bases; unmatched junction nucleotides: 12. This CDR3 has 16 residues. The CDR3 nucleotides are TGTGCCAGCAGGGAAATGAAGGGGGCGAGATACAATGAGCAGTTCTTC. It encodes CASREMKGARYNEQFF.

The J gene is TRBJ2-7, the V gene TRBV11-2, with D unclear. Per the germline V gene, CDR1 is SGHAT and CDR2 is FQNNGV. V lost 2 bases to trimming and J lost 7 bases, with 9 bases between them. This CDR3 is 12 amino acids long. The CDR3 loop reads CASSLILEEQYF. CDR3 DNA sequence: TGTGCCAGCAGCTTAATTTTGGAGGAGCAGTACTTC. The whole variable domain, remainder taken from reference TRBV11-2 and TRBJ2-7, is EAGVAQSPRYKIIEKRQSVAFWCNPISGHATLYWYQQILGQGPKLLIQFQNNGVVDDSQLPKDRFSAERLKGVDSTLKIQPAKLEDSAVYLCASSLILEEQYFGPGTRLTVT.

The V call is TRBV6-4, the J call TRBJ2-1; TRBD2 matches at 9 bases. The germline V gene encodes CDR1 MRHNA and CDR2 SNTAGT. V dropped 6 bases and J dropped 0; count of bases not matched to a gene: 3. This CDR3 contains 15 residues. The CDR3 region has the DNA TGTGCCAGCAGCCCTAGCGGGAACTCCTACAATGAGCAGTTCTTC. The encoded protein is CASSPSGNSYNEQFF.

The rearrangement uses TRBV6-2 or TRBV6-3 and TRBJ1-1, with TRBD1 identical over 8 bases. Germline trimming cut 6 bases from V and 6 bases from J; bases unmatched to any gene: 12. Germline V gives CDR1 MNHEY, CDR2 SVGEGT. The CDR3 totals 15 residues. The CDR3 DNA sequence: TGTGCCAGCAGCCCATACGGACAGGGAATGCCTGAAGCTTTCTTT. Its protein product is CASSPYGQGMPEAFF.

The V and J genes are TRBV9 and TRBJ2-3; the match to TRBD1 covers 9 bases. The CDR3 is 16 amino acids. The germline gives CDR1 SGDLS, CDR2 YYNGEE. The trim removed 2 bases at V and 4 bases at J, leaving 8 bases unmatched. CDR3 sequence reads: CASSVYGQGIADTQYF. In DNA form, the CDR3 reads TGTGCCAGCAGCGTGTATGGACAGGGGATCGCAGATACGCAGTATTTT.

The chain joins TRBV13 to TRBJ2-2, with D perhaps TRBD2 (5 bases). The CDR3 has 16 amino acids. Germline V CDR1 and CDR2: PRHDT, FYEKMQ (reference sequence). Deletions cut 5 bases from V and 1 base from J, with 14 bases between. The CDR3 DNA sequence: TGTGCCAGCAGCCCGTTTAGCGAGGTGAACACCGGGGAGCTGTTTTTT. It translates to CASSPFSEVNTGELFF.

CDR3 in amino acids: CASSFDRGTDTQYF. The CDR3 region has the DNA TGTGCCAGCAGCTTCGACAGGGGTACAGATACGCAGTATTTT. V usage is TRBV7-3 and J usage is TRBJ2-3, with 8 bases aligning to TRBD1. The CDR3 has 14 residues. Looked up from germline, CDR1 is SGHTA and CDR2 is FQGTGA. J was trimmed by 3 bases and V by 3 bases; bases with no gene match: 2.

Only one count was recorded for this clone. The rearrangement uses TRBV12-3 or TRBV12-4 and TRBJ1-2; unclear D gene. This CDR3 has 13 amino acids. V was clipped by 6 bases and J by 3 bases, with 11 bases between them. The CDR3 DNA reads TGTGCCAGCAGCCGAGCATCGGACTATGGCTACACCTTC. Its translation: CASSRASDYGYTF.

The chain links TRBV3-1 (or the pseudogene TRBV3-2) to TRBJ1-2; 9 bases agree with TRBD1. V dropped 1 base and J dropped 8; count of bases not matched to a gene: 2. The CDR3 is 13 residues long. Germline values: CDR1 LGHDT, CDR2 YNNKEL (reference sequence). CDR3 region: CASSQVTGGGYTF. In DNA form, the CDR3 reads TGTGCCAGCAGCCAAGTGACAGGGGGAGGCTACACCTTC.